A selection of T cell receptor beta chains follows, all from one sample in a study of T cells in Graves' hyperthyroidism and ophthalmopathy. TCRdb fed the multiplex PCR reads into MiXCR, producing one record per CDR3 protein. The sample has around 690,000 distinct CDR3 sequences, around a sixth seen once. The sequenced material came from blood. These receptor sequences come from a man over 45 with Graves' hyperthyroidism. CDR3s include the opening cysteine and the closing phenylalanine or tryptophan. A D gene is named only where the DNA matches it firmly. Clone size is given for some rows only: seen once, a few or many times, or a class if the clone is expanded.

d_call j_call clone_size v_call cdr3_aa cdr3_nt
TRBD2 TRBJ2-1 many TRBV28 CASSFGTSGRVYNEQFF TGTGCCAGCAGTTTTGGGACTAGCGGGAGGGTCTACAATGAGCAGTTCTTC
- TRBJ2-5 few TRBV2 CASSPRMRQETQYF TGTGCCAGCAGCCCGAGGATGCGGCAAGAGACCCAGTACTTC
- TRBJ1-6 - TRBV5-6 CASSPTSGESPLHF TGTGCCAGCAGCCCCACTTCAGGGGAGTCACCCCTCCACTTT
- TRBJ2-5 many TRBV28 CASSLTGTRKEETQYF TGTGCCAGCAGTCTAACCGGGACAAGGAAAGAAGAGACCCAGTACTTC
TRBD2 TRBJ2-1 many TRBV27 CASSLLGLAGASYNEQFF TGTGCCAGCAGTTTATTGGGACTAGCGGGAGCGTCCTACAATGAGCAGTTCTTC
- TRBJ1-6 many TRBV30 CAWSEQGYSPLHF TGTGCCTGGAGTGAACAGGGTTATTCACCCCTCCACTTT
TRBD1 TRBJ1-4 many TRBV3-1 CASSPRTGVEKLFF TGTGCCAGCAGCCCTCGGACAGGGGTGGAAAAACTGTTTTTT
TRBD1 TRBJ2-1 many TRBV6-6 CASSYYLQGADEQFF TGTGCCAGCAGTTACTATCTTCAGGGGGCGGATGAGCAGTTCTTC
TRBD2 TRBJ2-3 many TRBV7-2 CASSSGLAGVLTDTQYF TGTGCCAGCAGCTCTGGACTAGCGGGTGTCCTCACAGATACGCAGTATTTT
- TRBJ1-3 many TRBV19 CASCRDGSGNTIYF TGTGCCAGTTGCCGGGACGGCTCTGGAAACACCATATATTTT
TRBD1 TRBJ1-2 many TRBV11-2 CASSTLSGQGPRNYGYTF TGTGCCAGCAGCACACTTAGTGGACAGGGTCCTCGTAACTATGGCTACACCTTC
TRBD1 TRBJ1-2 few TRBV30 CAWAEDRVDGYTF TGTGCCTGGGCGGAAGACAGGGTAGATGGCTACACCTTC
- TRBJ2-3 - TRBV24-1 CATSDPDSLIAQYF TGTGCCACCAGTGATCCGGACAGCCTAATTGCGCAGTATTTT
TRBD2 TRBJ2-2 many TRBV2 CASNEREPGELFF TGTGCCAGCAATGAGCGGGAGCCCGGGGAGCTGTTTTTT
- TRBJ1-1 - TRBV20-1 CSALGWGGNTEAFF TGCAGTGCTCTAGGGTGGGGAGGAAACACTGAAGCTTTCTTT
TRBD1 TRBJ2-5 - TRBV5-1 CASSLGDRWTQYF TGCGCCAGCAGCTTGGGGGACAGATGGACCCAGTACTTC
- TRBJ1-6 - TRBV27 CASRGGTGYNSPLHF TGTGCCAGCAGGGGAGGGACGGGTTATAATTCACCCCTCCACTTT
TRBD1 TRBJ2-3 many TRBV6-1 CASSWTGASTDTQYF TGTGCCAGCAGTTGGACAGGAGCTAGCACAGATACGCAGTATTTT
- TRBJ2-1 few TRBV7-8 CASSSPWTILVYNEQFF TGTGCCAGCAGCTCACCGTGGACTATATTAGTGTACAATGAGCAGTTCTTC
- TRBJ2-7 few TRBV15 CATSNERCSYEQYF TGTGCCACCAGCAACGAACGATGCTCCTACGAGCAGTACTTC
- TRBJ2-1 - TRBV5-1 CASSLDGQINEQFF TGCGCCAGCAGCTTGGACGGACAGATAAATGAGCAGTTCTTC
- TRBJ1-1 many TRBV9 CASGGGGYTEAFF TGTGCCAGTGGGGGGGGAGGGTACACTGAAGCTTTCTTT
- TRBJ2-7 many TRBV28 CASTPPRGFAYEQYF TGTGCCAGCACTCCACCCCGAGGGTTCGCCTACGAGCAGTACTTC
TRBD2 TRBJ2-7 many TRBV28 CASSLRRSGGWEQYF TGTGCCAGCAGTTTACGGCGTAGCGGGGGCTGGGAGCAGTACTTC
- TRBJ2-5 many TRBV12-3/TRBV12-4 CASRHYGTATETQYF TGTGCCAGCAGACACTACGGGACGGCGACCGAGACCCAGTACTTC
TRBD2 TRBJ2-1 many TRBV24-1 CATSDRPGSSGRRYNEQFF TGTGCCACCAGTGATCGACCGGGGTCAAGCGGGAGGAGATACAATGAGCAGTTCTTC
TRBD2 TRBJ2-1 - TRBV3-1 CASSPFSGSRNEQFF TGTGCCAGCAGCCCATTTAGCGGGAGTCGCAATGAGCAGTTCTTC
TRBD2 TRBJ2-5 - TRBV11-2 CASSLGGSPRETQYF TGTGCCAGCAGCTTAGGCGGGAGCCCCAGGGAGACCCAGTACTTC
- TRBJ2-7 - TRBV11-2 CASSPQASASYEQYF TGTGCCAGCAGCCCCCAGGCTAGCGCCTCCTACGAGCAGTACTTC
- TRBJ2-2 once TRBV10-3 CAVRGTNTGELFF TGTGCCGTCAGGGGAACGAACACCGGGGAGCTGTTTTTT
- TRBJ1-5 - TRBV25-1 CASSESGPLQPQHF TGTGCCAGCAGTGAATCAGGTCCTCTTCAGCCCCAGCATTTT